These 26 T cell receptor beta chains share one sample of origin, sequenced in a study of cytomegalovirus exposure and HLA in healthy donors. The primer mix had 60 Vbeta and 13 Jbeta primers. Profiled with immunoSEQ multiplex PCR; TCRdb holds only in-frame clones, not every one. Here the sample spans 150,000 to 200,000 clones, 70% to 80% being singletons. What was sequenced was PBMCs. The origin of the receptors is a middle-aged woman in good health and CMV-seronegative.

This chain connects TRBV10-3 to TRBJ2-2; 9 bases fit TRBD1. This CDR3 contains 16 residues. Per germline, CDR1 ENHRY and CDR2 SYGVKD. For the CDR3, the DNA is TGTGCGAGCGGGGCAATGGACAGGGGGAACACCGGGGAGCTGTTTTTT. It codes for CASGAMDRGNTGELFF.

For the CDR3, the DNA is TGCGCCAGCAGCCAAGACGTAGGGGGGGCCACAGATACGCAGTATTTT. This translates into CASSQDVGGATDTQYF. This chain uses TRBV4-1 with TRBJ2-3; TRBD2 is a possible D gene (7 bases). Germline assignment: CDR1 MGHRA and CDR2 YSYEKL. Trimming shortened V by 0 bases and J by 2 bases, and 12 bases separated the two germline ends. This CDR3 is built from 16 residues.

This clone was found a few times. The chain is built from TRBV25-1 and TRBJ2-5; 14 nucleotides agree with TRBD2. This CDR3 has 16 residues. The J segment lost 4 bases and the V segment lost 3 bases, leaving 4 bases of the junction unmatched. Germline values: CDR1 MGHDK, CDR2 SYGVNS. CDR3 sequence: CASSDRLAGGIETQYF. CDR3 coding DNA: TGTGCCAGCAGTGACCGACTAGCGGGAGGGATAGAGACCCAGTACTTC.

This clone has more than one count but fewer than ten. The CDR3 reads CASSEYRASGRNSNTGELFF. The CDR3 nucleotides read TGTGCCAGCAGTGAATATAGGGCTAGCGGGAGGAACTCGAACACCGGGGAGCTGTTTTTT. The chain joins TRBV2 to TRBJ2-2; 11 nucleotides line up with TRBD2. V shed 2 bases and J 0 bases; nucleotides not matched to a gene: 11. The CDR3 covers 20 residues. Germline-derived CDR1 and CDR2 are SNHLY and FYNNEI.

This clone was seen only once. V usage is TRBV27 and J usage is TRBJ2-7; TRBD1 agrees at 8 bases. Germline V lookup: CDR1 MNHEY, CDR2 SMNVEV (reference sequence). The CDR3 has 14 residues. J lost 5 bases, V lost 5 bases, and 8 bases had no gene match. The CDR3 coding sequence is TGTGCCAGCAGTCCCTACGACAGGGGCCACGAGCAGTACTTC. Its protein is CASSPYDRGHEQYF.

CDR3 coding DNA: TGCAGTGCTACCCACAGTTCTGGCTACACCTTC. It encodes CSATHSSGYTF. The rearrangement links TRBV20-1 to TRBJ1-2; D remains ambiguous. This CDR3 region has 11 residues. CDR1 and CDR2 from the germline V gene are DFQATT and SNEGSKA (reference sequence). Trimming took 4 bases from V and 7 from J, leaving 10 bases between them.

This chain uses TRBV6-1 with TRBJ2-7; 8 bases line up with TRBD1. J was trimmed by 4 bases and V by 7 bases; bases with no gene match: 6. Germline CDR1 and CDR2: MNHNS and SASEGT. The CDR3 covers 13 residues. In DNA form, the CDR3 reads TGTGCCAGCAATCCCCGGACAGGGTACGAGCAGTACTTC. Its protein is CASNPRTGYEQYF.

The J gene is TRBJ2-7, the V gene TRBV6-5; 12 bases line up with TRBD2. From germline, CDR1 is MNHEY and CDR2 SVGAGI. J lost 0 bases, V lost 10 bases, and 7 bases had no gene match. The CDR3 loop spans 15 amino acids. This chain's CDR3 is CATARTSGNSYEQYF. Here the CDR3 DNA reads TGTGCCACCGCCCGGACTAGCGGGAACTCCTACGAGCAGTACTTC.

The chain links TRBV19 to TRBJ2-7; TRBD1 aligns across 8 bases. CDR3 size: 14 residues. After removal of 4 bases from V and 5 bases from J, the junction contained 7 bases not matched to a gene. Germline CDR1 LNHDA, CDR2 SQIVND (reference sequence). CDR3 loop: CASSKQGDHHEQYF. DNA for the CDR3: TGTGCCAGTAGTAAACAGGGGGACCACCACGAGCAGTACTTC.

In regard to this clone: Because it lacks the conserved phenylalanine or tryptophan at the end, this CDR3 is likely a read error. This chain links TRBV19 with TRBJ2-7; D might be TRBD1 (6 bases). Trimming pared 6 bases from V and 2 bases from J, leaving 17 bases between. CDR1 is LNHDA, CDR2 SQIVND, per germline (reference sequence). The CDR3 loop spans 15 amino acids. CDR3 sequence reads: CASSNWGLETYEQYL. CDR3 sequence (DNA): TGTGCCAGTAGCAACTGGGGGCTCGAGACCTACGAGCAGTACCTC.

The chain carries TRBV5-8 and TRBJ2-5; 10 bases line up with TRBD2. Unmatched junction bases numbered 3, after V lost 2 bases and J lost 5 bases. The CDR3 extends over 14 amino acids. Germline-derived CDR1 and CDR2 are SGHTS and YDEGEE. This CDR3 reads CASSLTSGAETQYF. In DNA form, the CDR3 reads TGTGCCAGCAGCTTAACTAGCGGGGCTGAGACCCAGTACTTC. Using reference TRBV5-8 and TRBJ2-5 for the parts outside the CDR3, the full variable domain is EAGVTQSPTHLIKTRGQQATLRCSPISGHTSVYWYQQALGLGLQFLLWYDEGEERNRGNFPPRFSGRQFPNYSSELNVNALELEDSALYLCASSLTSGAETQYFGPGTRLLVL.

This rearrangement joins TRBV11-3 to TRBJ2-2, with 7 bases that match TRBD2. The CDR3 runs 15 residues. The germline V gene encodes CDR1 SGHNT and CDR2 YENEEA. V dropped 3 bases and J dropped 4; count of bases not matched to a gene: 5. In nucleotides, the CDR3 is TGTGCCAGCAGCTTCCGGGGGGAGGGCACCGGGGAGCTGTTTTTT. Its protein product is CASSFRGEGTGELFF. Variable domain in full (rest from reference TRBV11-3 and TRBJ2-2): EAGVVQSPRYKIIEKKQPVAFWCNPISGHNTLYWYLQNLGQGPELLIRYENEEAVDDSQLPKDRFSAERLKGVDSTLKIQPAELGDSAVYLCASSFRGEGTGELFFGEGSRLTVL.

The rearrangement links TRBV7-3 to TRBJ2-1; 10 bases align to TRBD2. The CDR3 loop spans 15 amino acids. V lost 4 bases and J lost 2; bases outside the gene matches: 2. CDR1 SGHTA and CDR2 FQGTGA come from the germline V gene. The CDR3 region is CASSSSGSAYNEQFF. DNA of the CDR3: TGTGCCAGCAGCTCTAGCGGGAGTGCCTACAATGAGCAGTTCTTC.

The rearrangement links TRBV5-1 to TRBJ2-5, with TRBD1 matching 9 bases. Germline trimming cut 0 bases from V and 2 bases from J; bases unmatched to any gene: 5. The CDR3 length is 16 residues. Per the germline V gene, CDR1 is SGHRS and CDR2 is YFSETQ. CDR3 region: CASSLAPGQGQETQYF. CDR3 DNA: TGCGCCAGCAGCTTGGCCCCAGGACAGGGGCAAGAGACCCAGTACTTC.

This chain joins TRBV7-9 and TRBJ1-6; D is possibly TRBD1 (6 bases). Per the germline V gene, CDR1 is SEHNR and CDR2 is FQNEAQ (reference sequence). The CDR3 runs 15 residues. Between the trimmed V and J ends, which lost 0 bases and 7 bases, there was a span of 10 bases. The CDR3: CASSLAQGKNSPLHF. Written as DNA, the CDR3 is TGTGCCAGCAGCTTAGCACAGGGAAAAAATTCACCCCTCCACTTT.

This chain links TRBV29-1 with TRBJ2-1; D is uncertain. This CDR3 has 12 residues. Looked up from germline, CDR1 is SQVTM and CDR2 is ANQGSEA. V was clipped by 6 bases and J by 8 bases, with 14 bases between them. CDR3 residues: CSVTPSRDEQFF. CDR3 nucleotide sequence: TGCAGCGTGACCCCTAGTCGCGATGAGCAGTTCTTC.

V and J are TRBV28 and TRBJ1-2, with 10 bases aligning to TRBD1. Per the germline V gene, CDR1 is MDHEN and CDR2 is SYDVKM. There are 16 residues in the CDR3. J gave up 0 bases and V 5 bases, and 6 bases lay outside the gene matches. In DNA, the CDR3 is TGTGCCAGCAGTCAACCTGGACAGGGGGCTAACTATGGCTACACCTTC. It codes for CASSQPGQGANYGYTF.

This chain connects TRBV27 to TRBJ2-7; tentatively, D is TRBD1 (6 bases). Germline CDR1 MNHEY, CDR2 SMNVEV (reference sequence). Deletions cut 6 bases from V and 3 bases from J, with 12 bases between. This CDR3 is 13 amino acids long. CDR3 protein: CASRPDSGYEQYF. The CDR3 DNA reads TGTGCCAGCAGGCCGGACAGTGGCTACGAGCAGTACTTC.

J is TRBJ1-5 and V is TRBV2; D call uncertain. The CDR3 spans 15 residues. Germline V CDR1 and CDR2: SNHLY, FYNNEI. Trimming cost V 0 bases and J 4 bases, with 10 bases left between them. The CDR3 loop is CASSEALRQNQPQHF. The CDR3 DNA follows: TGTGCCAGCAGTGAAGCGCTTCGCCAGAATCAGCCCCAGCATTTT.

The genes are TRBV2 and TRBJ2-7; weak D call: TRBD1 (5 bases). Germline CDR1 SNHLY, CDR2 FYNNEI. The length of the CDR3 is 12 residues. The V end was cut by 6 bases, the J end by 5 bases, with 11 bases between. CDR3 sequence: CASSQTGHEQYF. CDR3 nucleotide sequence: TGTGCCAGCAGCCAAACAGGACACGAGCAGTACTTC.

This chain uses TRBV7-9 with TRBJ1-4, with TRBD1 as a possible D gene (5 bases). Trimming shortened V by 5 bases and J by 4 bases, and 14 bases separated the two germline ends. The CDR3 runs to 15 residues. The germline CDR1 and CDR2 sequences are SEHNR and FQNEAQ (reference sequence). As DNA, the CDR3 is TGTGCCAGCAGCCCGGCGGGACGGTATAATGAAAAACTGTTTTTT. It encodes CASSPAGRYNEKLFF.

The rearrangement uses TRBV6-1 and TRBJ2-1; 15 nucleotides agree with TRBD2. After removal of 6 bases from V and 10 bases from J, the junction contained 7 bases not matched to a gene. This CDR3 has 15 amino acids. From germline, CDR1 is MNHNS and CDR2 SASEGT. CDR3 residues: CASRPGLAGGYEQFF. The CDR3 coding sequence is TGTGCCAGCAGGCCGGGACTAGCGGGAGGTTACGAGCAGTTCTTC.

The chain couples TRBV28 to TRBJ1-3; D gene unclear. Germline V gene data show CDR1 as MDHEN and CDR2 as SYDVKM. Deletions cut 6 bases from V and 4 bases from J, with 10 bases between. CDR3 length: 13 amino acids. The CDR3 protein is CASSLPRGNTIYF. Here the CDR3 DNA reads TGTGCCAGCAGCCTACCACGGGGAAACACCATATATTTT.

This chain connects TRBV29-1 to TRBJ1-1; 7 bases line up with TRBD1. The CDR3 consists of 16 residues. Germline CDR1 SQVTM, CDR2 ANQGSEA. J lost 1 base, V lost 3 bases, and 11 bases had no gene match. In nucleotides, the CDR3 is TGCAGCGTTGACGGGGACATCAGGGGGAAGAACACTGAAGCTTTCTTT. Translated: CSVDGDIRGKNTEAFF.

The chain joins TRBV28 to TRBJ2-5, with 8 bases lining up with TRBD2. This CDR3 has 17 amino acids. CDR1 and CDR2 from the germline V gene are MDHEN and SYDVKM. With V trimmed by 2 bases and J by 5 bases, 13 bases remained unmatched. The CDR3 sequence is CASSLGSAGGRGETQYF. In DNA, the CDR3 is TGTGCCAGCAGTTTAGGCTCTGCGGGGGGCCGGGGGGAGACCCAGTACTTC. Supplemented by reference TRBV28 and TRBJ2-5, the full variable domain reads DVKVTQSSRYLVKRTGEKVFLECVQDMDHENMFWYRQDPGLGLRLIYFSYDVKMKEKGDIPEGYSVSREKKERFSLILESASTNQTSMYLCASSLGSAGGRGETQYFGPGTRLLVL.

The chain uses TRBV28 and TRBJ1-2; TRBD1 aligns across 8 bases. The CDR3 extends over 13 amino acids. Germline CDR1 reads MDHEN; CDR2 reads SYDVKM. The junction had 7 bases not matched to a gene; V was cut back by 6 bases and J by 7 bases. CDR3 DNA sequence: TGTGCCAGCAGGGCAGGGGGCCGGGGTGGCTACACCTTC. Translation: CASRAGGRGGYTF.